This entry lists 15 T cell receptor beta chains sequenced from one sample in a study of T cell repertoires in cytomegalovirus infection. One entry per CDR3 protein, called by TCRdb with MiXCR from the reads. Among roughly 320,000 distinct CDR3 sequences listed, 9.5% were seen once. The sequenced sample was PBMCs. Source of these receptors: a human donor in good health (CMV status not recorded). Some clones in this sample may be carry-over from other donors' samples.

This clonotype was seen ten or more times. This rearrangement joins TRBV25-1 to TRBJ1-2; the D gene is possibly TRBD1 (6 bases). V lost 3 bases to trimming and J lost 0 bases, with 14 bases between them. CDR1 is MGHDK, CDR2 SYGVNS, per germline. The CDR3 length is 16 residues. CDR3 DNA sequence: TGTGCCAGCAGTGATGACAGGCGAGGAACTAACTATGGCTACACCTTC. It translates to CASSDDRRGTNYGYTF.

The J gene is TRBJ1-5, the V gene TRBV12-3 or TRBV12-4; D remains unclear. Trimming shortened V by 2 bases and J by 8 bases, and 7 bases separated the two germline ends. This CDR3 contains 12 residues. CDR3 region: CASSLSSEPQHF. The CDR3, as DNA: TGTGCCAGCAGTTTATCGTCGGAGCCCCAGCATTTT.

This clonotype was counted many times. The V and J genes are TRBV28 and TRBJ1-1; no clear D gene. The V gene's germline CDR1 is MDHEN and CDR2 SYDVKM. Trimming left V 6 bases short and J 0 bases short, with 14 bases between. The CDR3 consists of 15 residues. CDR3 coding DNA: TGTGCCAGCAGGGCCCTATCCCCGATGAACACTGAAGCTTTCTTT. This sequence encodes CASRALSPMNTEAFF.

The rearrangement links TRBV7-9 to TRBJ2-7; the match to TRBD2 covers 9 bases. Germline CDR1 is SEHNR and CDR2 is FQNEAQ (reference sequence). The CDR3 runs 15 residues. With V trimmed by 5 bases and J by 5 bases, 10 bases remained unmatched. The CDR3 DNA is TGTGCCAGCAGCCAAGGCTGGACTAGCGTCGACGAGCAGTACTTC. The encoded protein is CASSQGWTSVDEQYF.

The chain recombines TRBV27 with TRBJ2-1; no reliable D call. Germline loops: CDR1 MNHEY, CDR2 SMNVEV (reference sequence). The V end lost 5 bases, the J end lost 7 bases, and 6 bases lay between the germline ends. The CDR3 has 11 amino acids. CDR3 sequence (DNA): TGTGCCAGCAGTAAGCTGAATGAGCAGTTCTTC. Translated, it gives CASSKLNEQFF.

The chain is built from TRBV9 and TRBJ2-1; TRBD1 aligns across 9 bases. The trim removed 0 bases at V and 6 bases at J, leaving 7 bases unmatched. The CDR3 is 16 residues long. Germline lookup yields CDR1 SGDLS and CDR2 YYNGEE. CDR3 bases: TGTGCCAGCAGCGTAGGCCCGGGACAGGGAAGCAATGAGCAGTTCTTC. Its translation is CASSVGPGQGSNEQFF. The full variable domain, in which reference TRBV9 and TRBJ2-1 provide the parts outside the CDR3, is DSGVTQTPKHLITATGQRVTLRCSPRSGDLSVYWYQQSLDQGLQFLIQYYNGEERAKGNILERFSAQQFPDLHSELNLSSLELGDSALYFCASSVGPGQGSNEQFFGPGTRLTVL.

This clonotype was detected many times. This chain connects TRBV27 to TRBJ2-7; D call uncertain. This CDR3 is built from 14 residues. The germline V and J ends were trimmed by 6 bases and 2 bases, with 14 bases remaining between them. Germline CDR1 and CDR2: MNHEY and SMNVEV (reference sequence). The CDR3 here is CASSPNLTPYEQYF. In DNA, the CDR3 is TGTGCCAGCAGCCCCAACCTGACACCCTACGAGCAGTACTTC.

This clonotype has more than one count but fewer than ten. The gene calls are TRBV10-3 and TRBJ1-5, with D possibly matching TRBD1 (5 bases). Germline CDR1 and CDR2: ENHRY and SYGVKD. V gave up 7 bases and J gave up 6 bases, with 13 bases separating them. The CDR3 contains 13 residues. The CDR3 nucleotides are TGTGCCATCAATCAGGGCGGGGGTCAGCCCCAGCATTTT. This translates into CAINQGGGQPQHF.

This clonotype was seen a few times. The rearrangement uses TRBV7-2 and TRBJ2-5; the match to TRBD2 covers 11 bases. In germline, CDR1 is SGHTA, CDR2 FQGNSA. With 7 bases clipped from V and 5 bases from J, the junction kept 9 bases outside the gene matches. The CDR3 extends over 15 amino acids. CDR3 DNA sequence: TGTGCCAGCATTTCTAGCGGGAGGCCGGGGGAGACCCAGTACTTC. This translates into CASISSGRPGETQYF.

The rearrangement joins TRBV27 to TRBJ2-1; tentatively, D is TRBD1 (6 bases). This CDR3 contains 13 residues. Trimming took 10 bases from V and 7 from J, leaving 17 bases between them. The germline CDR1 and CDR2 sequences are MNHEY and SMNVEV (reference sequence). In DNA form, the CDR3 reads TGTGCCACCCGCCGACAGGTCGTGAATGAGCAGTTCTTC. It yields the protein CATRRQVVNEQFF.

This clonotype was seen a handful of times. The rearrangement uses TRBV11-3 and TRBJ2-7; TRBD2 matches 7 bases. Germline V lookup: CDR1 SGHNT, CDR2 YENEEA. The CDR3 spans 13 residues. Trimming took 0 bases from V and 6 from J; bases not matched to a gene: 2. The CDR3 bases are TGTGCCAGCAGCTTAGATTCGGGAGGCGAGCAGTACTTC. It translates to CASSLDSGGEQYF. The full variable domain, completed using reference TRBV11-3 and TRBJ2-7, is EAGVVQSPRYKIIEKKQPVAFWCNPISGHNTLYWYLQNLGQGPELLIRYENEEAVDDSQLPKDRFSAERLKGVDSTLKIQPAELGDSAVYLCASSLDSGGEQYFGPGTRLTVT.

This clonotype was seen at least ten times. The chain has TRBV6-2 or TRBV6-3 and TRBJ2-7; 9 nucleotides match TRBD1. V lost 8 bases, J lost 2 bases, and 4 bases stayed unmatched. This CDR3 contains 13 residues. The germline CDR1 and CDR2 sequences are MNHEY and SVGEGT. CDR3 nucleotides: TGTGCCAGCGCGGACAGGGGACCCTACGAGCAGTACTTC. This translates into CASADRGPYEQYF.

This clonotype was seen at least ten times. The gene calls are TRBV7-2 and TRBJ2-1; D unresolved. The CDR3 runs to 15 residues. Germline CDR1 and CDR2: SGHTA and FQGNSA. V was trimmed by 3 bases and J by 5 bases, leaving 14 bases between them. The CDR3 spells CASSLRRGTHNEQFF. CDR3 DNA: TGTGCCAGCAGCTTGCGGCGCGGCACCCACAATGAGCAGTTCTTC.

This clonotype was counted many times. The rearrangement joins TRBV7-2 to TRBJ2-1; 15 nucleotides agree with TRBD2. V shed 0 bases and J 6 bases; nucleotides not matched to a gene: 6. The CDR3 is 18 residues long. The germline V gene has CDR1 SGHTA and CDR2 FQGNSA. The CDR3 bases are TGTGCCAGCAGCTTAGCCTGGACTAGCGGGGGGGCCCGCAATGAGCAGTTCTTC. This codes for CASSLAWTSGGARNEQFF. Variable domain in full (rest from reference TRBV7-2 and TRBJ2-1): GAGVSQSPSNKVTEKGKDVELRCDPISGHTALYWYRQSLGQGLEFLIYFQGNSAPDKSGLPSDRFSAERTGGSVSTLTIQRTQQEDSAVYLCASSLAWTSGGARNEQFFGPGTRLTVL.

This chain uses TRBV19 with TRBJ2-2; 7 nucleotides match TRBD1. CDR3 length: 16 amino acids. The germline gives CDR1 LNHDA, CDR2 SQIVND (reference sequence). V was pared by 10 bases and J by 1 base, with 12 bases of the junction left unmatched. Written as DNA, the CDR3 is TGTGCCACTACCCGGGACAGCCACCTGAACACCGGGGAGCTGTTTTTT. It encodes CATTRDSHLNTGELFF.